This T cell receptor beta chain was sequenced in a study of glioma-infiltrating T cells after dendritic cell vaccination. Study-wide context: Monocyte-derived dendritic cells, cultured 6 to 8 days with IL-4 and GM-CSF, were pulsed with autologous tumor lysate.

Input was roughly 2.2 ug genomic DNA, or all available if less. Only in-frame clones appear in the TCRdb table, and some are missing; sequencing was by immunoSEQ multiplex PCR. The sample lists roughly 85,000 clones; about 85% were seen once. Noted time point: after dendritic cell vaccination, including at tumor progression/relapse. PBMC sampling occurred before vaccination, two weeks after the third dose, and at progression. Looked up from germline, CDR1 is LGHNA and CDR2 is YSLEER. The germline V and J ends were trimmed by 4 bases and 2 bases, with 11 bases remaining between them. This CDR3 region has 14 residues.

The source was blood, collected after dendritic cell vaccination. The receptor was isolated from a human donor with glioblastoma. The gene calls are TRBV4-3 and TRBJ1-1, with a possible D match to TRBD1 (6 bases). The CDR3 reads CASSRGGDNTEAFF. The CDR3 DNA sequence: TGCGCCAGCAGCCGAGGGGGTGACAACACTGAAGCTTTCTTT.